Listed below are T cell receptor beta chains from one sample, sequenced in a study of shared clonotypes between healthy human individuals. Sequencing was performed with immunoSEQ multiplex PCR; in TCRdb, only in-frame clones are kept and a portion is missing. The sample holds approximately 720,000 clones, about two thirds seen once. Specimen: memory CD4+ T cells sorted from blood. These receptors came from a woman in her thirties in good health. Both conserved end residues are trimmed from each CDR3. Size is stated for part of the rows, as once, few or many counts, or as a class when the clone is expanded.

v_gene	abundance	j_gene	CDR3aa
TRBV5-1	once	TRBJ2-7	ASSPRLAGFIYEQY
TRBV9	NA	TRBJ2-7	ASSVRSGRDYEQY
TRBV5-4	NA	TRBJ2-1	ASSLKGGNEQF
TRBV5-1	NA	TRBJ1-2	ASSLVFRRGYT
TRBV19	NA	TRBJ1-4	ASSIRLGRVGTNEKLF
TRBV6-1	NA	TRBJ2-6	ASSDEKRSGANVLT
TRBV7-2	NA	TRBJ2-1	ASRPGQAYNEQF
TRBV11-3	NA	TRBJ1-3	ASSSPGGRNTIY
TRBV6-5	many	TRBJ1-1	ASSYTGENTEAF
TRBV19	NA	TRBJ2-7	ASSIGDREHYEQY
TRBV7-8	NA	TRBJ2-7	ASIRRQGINEQY
TRBV5-8	NA	TRBJ2-5	ASSSRRGQNKRPQY
TRBV5-1	NA	TRBJ2-7	ASSTSTYGAGEQY
TRBV28	NA	TRBJ2-3	ASSLLSGGADTQY
TRBV19	NA	TRBJ2-7	ATSTSGRADSYEQY
TRBV2	few	TRBJ2-1	ASSEASGRNNEQF
TRBV25-1	once	TRBJ2-3	ASSGGNTDTQY
TRBV5-4	once	TRBJ1-4	ASSSRRTGGSEKLF
TRBV30	NA	TRBJ1-1	AWSPGQGFTEAF
TRBV5-1	NA	TRBJ2-2	ASSPRDRVGFVELF
TRBV5-1	NA	TRBJ2-1	ASSWDRSSYNEQF
TRBV11-2	few	TRBJ2-7	ASSALSSYEQY
TRBV7-9	few	TRBJ1-2	ASSLQTDVSYT
TRBV6-5	NA	TRBJ1-5	ASSAVNQPQH
TRBV11-2	NA	TRBJ2-7	ASSYKGVGVTLREQY
TRBV7-3	many	TRBJ2-3	ASSRTSGSSDTQY
TRBV5-1	NA	TRBJ2-2	ASSLVVSPNTGELF